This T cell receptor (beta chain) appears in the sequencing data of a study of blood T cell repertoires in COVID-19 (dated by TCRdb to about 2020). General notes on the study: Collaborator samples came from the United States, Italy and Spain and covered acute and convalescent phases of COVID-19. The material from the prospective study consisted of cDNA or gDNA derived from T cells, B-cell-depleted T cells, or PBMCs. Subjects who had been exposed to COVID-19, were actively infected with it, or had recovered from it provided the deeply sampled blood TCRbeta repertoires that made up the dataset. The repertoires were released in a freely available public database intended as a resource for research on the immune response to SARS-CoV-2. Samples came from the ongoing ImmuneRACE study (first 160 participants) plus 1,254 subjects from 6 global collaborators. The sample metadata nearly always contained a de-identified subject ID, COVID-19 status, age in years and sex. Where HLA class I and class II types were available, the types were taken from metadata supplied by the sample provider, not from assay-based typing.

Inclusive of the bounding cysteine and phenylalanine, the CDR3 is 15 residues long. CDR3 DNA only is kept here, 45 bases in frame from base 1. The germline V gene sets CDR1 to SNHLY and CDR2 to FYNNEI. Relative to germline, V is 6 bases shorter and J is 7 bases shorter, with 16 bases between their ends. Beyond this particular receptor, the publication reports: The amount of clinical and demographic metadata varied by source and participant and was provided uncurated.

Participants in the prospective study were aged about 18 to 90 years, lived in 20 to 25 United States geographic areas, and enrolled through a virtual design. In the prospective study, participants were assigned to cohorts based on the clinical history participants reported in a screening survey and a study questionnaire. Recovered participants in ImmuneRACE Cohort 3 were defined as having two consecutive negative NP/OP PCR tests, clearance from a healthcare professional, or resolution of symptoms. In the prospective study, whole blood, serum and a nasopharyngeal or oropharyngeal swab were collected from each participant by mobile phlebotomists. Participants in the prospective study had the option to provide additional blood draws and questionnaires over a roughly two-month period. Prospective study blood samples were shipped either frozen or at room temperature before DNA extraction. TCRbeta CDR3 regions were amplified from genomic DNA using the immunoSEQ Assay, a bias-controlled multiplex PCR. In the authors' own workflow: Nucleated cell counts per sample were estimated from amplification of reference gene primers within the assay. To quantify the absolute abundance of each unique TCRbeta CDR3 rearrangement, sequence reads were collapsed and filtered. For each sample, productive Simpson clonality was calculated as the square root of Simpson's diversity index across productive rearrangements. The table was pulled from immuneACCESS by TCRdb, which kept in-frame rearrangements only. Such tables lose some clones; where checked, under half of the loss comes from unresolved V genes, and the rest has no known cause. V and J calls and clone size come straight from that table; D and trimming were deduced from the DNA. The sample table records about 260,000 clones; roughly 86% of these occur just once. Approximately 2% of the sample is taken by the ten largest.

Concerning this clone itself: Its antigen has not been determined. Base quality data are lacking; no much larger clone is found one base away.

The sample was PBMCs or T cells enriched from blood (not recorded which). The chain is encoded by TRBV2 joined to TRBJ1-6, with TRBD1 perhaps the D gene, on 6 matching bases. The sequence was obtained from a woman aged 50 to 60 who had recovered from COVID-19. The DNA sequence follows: TGTGCCAGCAGATCCCAGGGGTCAAAGAATTCACCCCTCCACTTT. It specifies CASRSQGSKNSPLHF.